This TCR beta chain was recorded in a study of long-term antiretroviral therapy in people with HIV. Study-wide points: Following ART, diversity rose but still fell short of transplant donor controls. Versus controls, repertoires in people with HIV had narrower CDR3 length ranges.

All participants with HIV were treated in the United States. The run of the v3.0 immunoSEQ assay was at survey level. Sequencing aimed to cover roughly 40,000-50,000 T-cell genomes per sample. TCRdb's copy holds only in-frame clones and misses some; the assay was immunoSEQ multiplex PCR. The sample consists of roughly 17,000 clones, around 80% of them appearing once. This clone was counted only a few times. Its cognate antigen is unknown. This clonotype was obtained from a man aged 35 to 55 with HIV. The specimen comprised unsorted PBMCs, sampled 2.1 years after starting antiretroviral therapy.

The CDR3 sequence: CASSFPQGANTEAFF. DNA of the CDR3: TGTGCCAGCAGCTTCCCACAGGGAGCGAACACTGAAGCTTTCTTT. The chain couples TRBV7-9 to TRBJ1-1; possible D gene TRBD1, 6 bases. Trimming left V 3 bases short and J 1 base short, with 12 bases between. The CDR3 consists of 15 residues. Germline V gives CDR1 SEHNR, CDR2 FQNEAQ (reference sequence).